The TCR beta chain described here comes from a study of control samples from healthy donors and cancer patients. Repertoires were generated with immunoSEQ multiplex PCR, while TCRdb's copy carries only in-frame clones and drops some. The table lists about 150,000 clones, approximately 96% of them singletons. Trimming cost V 1 base and J 1 base, with 4 bases left between them. Germline V gene lookup returns CDR1 SGHVS and CDR2 FNYEAQ. The CDR3 runs to 14 residues. This chain links TRBV7-6 with TRBJ2-2; D call uncertain. This sequence originates from a man aged 35 to 55 in good health. Specimen: blood. CDR3 nucleotide sequence: TGTGCCAGCAGCTTAGAACAGAACACCGGGGAGCTGTTTTTT. Residues: CASSLEQNTGELFF.